The clone carrying this T cell receptor beta chain showed up just a few times. Its specificity is unknown. The data were produced by immunoSEQ multiplex PCR, yet TCRdb's version contains in-frame clones alone and is incomplete. The sample records around 62,000 clones, about nine tenths being singletons. These data originate in a study of OX40 agonist ivuxolimab in advanced cancers. Study-wide background: Patients were infused with ivuxolimab every 2 weeks at 0.01 to 10 mg/kg. Hepatocellular carcinoma, melanoma, renal cell or head and neck cancer occurred in dose-escalation patients.

Whole-study results and caveats: Some of the lowest clonal expansion was seen in partial responders at 0.1-3.0 mg/kg. No antigen was identified for the clonally expanded peripheral T cells.

CDR3 size: 17 residues. CDR1 MGHRA and CDR2 YSYEKL come from the germline V gene. Trimming at V came to 1 base and at J to 4 bases, leaving 11 bases not matched to a gene. This TCR derives from an adult with an advanced solid tumor such as melanoma, head and neck, liver or kidney cancer. The chain is built from TRBV4-1 and TRBJ2-7; 9 positions match TRBD1. The starting material was CD4+ or CD8+ T cells sorted from blood, obtained in a trial of the OX40 agonist ivuxolimab. CDR3 DNA sequence: TGCGCCAGCAGCCAAGTAGGGACAGGGCCTAGGGGGTACGAGCAGTACTTC. It encodes CASSQVGTGPRGYEQYF.